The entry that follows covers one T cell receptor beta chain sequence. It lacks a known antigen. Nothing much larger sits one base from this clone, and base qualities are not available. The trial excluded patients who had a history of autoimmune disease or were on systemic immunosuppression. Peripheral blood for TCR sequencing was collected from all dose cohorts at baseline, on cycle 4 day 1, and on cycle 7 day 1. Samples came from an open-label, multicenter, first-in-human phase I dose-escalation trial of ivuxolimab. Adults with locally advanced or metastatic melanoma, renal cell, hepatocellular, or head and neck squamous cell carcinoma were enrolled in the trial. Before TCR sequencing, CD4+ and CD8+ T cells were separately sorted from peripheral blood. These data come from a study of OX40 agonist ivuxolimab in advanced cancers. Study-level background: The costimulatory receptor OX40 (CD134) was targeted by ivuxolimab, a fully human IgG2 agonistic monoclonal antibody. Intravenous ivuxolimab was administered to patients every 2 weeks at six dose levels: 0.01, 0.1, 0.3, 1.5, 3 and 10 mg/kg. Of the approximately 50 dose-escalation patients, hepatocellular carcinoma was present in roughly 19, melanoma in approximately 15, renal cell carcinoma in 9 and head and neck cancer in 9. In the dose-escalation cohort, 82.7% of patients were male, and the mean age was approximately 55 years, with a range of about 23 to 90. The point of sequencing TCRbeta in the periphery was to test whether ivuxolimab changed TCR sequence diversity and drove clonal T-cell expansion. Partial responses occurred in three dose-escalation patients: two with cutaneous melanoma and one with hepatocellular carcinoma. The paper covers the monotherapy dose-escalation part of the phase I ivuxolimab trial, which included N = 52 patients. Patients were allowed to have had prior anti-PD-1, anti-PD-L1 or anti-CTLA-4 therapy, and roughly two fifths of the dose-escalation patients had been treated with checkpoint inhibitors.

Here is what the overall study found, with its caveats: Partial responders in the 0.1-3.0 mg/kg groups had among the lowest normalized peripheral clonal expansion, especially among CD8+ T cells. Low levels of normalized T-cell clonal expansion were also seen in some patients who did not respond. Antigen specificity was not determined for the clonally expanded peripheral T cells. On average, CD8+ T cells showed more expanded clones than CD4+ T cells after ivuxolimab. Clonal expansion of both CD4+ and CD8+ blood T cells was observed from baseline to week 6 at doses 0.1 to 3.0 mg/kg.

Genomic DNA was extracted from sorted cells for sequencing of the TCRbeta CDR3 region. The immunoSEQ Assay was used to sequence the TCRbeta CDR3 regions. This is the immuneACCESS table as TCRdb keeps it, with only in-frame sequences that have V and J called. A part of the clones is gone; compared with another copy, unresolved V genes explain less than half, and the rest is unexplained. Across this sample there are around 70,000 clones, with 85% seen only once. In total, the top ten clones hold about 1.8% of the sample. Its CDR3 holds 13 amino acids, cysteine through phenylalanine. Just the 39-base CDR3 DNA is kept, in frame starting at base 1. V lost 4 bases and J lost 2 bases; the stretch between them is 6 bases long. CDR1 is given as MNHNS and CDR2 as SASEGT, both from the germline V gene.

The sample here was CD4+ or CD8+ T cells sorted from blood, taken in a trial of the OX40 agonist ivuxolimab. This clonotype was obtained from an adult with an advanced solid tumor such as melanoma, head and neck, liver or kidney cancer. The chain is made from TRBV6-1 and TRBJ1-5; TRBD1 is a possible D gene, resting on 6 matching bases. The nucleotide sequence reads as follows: TGTGCCAGCAGTGGGACAGGCAATCAGCCCCAGCATTTT. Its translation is CASSGTGNQPQHF.